Sequencing of this TCR beta chain was carried out in a study of regulatory T cells in long-lasting Graves disease. Findings of the study overall: Persistent cases favored TRBV28, TRBJ1-2 and TRBJ2-5.

This clonotype was observed many times. Antigen specificity is unknown. CDR1 is SGHRS and CDR2 is YFSETQ in the germline V gene. J lost 4 bases, V lost 4 bases, and 10 bases had no gene match. The CDR3 contains 16 residues. Building the TCR beta libraries relied on iRepertoire HTBI primers, and CDR3 regions underwent Arm-PCR. Each CDR3 protein gets one entry after TCRdb re-called the multiplex PCR reads with MiXCR. The sample yields approximately 470,000 distinct CDR3 sequences, around 15% seen once. Specified time point: newly diagnosed GD, antithyroid drugs for less than 3 months. PBMC RNA was the source of the TCR library. In Xi'an, China, an endocrinology department was the source of patients. A further study also used this sample, focusing on T cells in Graves' hyperthyroidism and ophthalmopathy. That work contributes: Investigators excluded patients with uncontrolled infection, other autoimmune disease, pregnancy or lactation. An initial round of RT-PCR targeting the TCR CDR3 relied on the HTBI primer set.

V usage is TRBV5-1 and J usage is TRBJ2-1; TRBD1 matches 8 bases. This specimen consisted of peripheral blood mononuclear cells (PBMCs), obtained at new diagnosis, from a patient treated with antithyroid drugs. The TCR comes from a man in his forties with Graves disease. This CDR3 reads CASSLEQGARYNEQFF. CDR3 coding DNA: TGCGCCAGCAGCCTCGAGCAGGGGGCTAGGTACAATGAGCAGTTCTTC.